These 25 T cell receptor beta chains came from one sample sequenced in a study of blood T cells in healthy people across ages. Combining a sample-barcoded 5' primer with a J-beta primer mix, a second PCR ran for roughly 7 to 12 cycles. TCRdb re-analysed the 5' RACE reads in MiXCR, keeping a single row per CDR3 protein. The sample yields roughly 1.6 million distinct CDR3 sequences, roughly a third seen once. The sample taken for sequencing was blood. All receptors come from a woman aged 25 to 39 in good health.

The table lists this clonotype with many counts. The gene calls are TRBV4-1 and TRBJ2-3, with TRBD1 matching 7 bases. Per the germline V gene, CDR1 is MGHRA and CDR2 is YSYEKL. Trimming took 0 bases from V and 3 from J; bases not matched to a gene: 9. The CDR3 extends over 17 amino acids. The DNA of the CDR3 is TGCGCCAGCAGCCAAGATCAGTCAGGGGGTGAGACAGATACGCAGTATTTT. It specifies CASSQDQSGGETDTQYF.

This clonotype was detected many times. The chain employs TRBV29-1 and TRBJ2-7, with D perhaps matching TRBD2 (5 bases). The CDR3 loop spans 14 amino acids. Germline V gives CDR1 SQVTM, CDR2 ANQGSEA. Trimming took 4 bases from V and 4 from J, leaving 17 bases between them. The CDR3: CSVADRGPRYEQYF. The CDR3 DNA reads as TGCAGCGTTGCAGACCGAGGGCCTCGATACGAGCAGTACTTC.

This chain joins TRBV4-1 and TRBJ2-7, with D unresolved. The J call may be in error: the DNA end matches TRBJ2-5 better. Germline CDR1 MGHRA, CDR2 YSYEKL. This CDR3 comprises 13 residues. The CDR3 loop is CASSQVFPETQYF. The CDR3 nucleotides read TGCGCCAGCAGCCAAGTATTCCCGGAGACCCAGTACTTC.

This clonotype was detected only a few times. V is TRBV4-1 and J is TRBJ1-5; no clear D gene. The germline CDR1 and CDR2 sequences are MGHRA and YSYEKL. V lost 1 base to trimming and J lost 0 bases, with 10 bases between them. This CDR3 is 16 amino acids long. CDR3 region: CASSQGFWDSNQPQHF. DNA of the CDR3: TGCGCCAGCAGCCAAGGATTCTGGGATAGCAATCAGCCCCAGCATTTT.

The chain joins TRBV7-8 to TRBJ2-2, with no clear D. CDR3 length equals 17 residues. Per the germline V gene, CDR1 is SGHVS and CDR2 is FQNEAQ. Deletions cut 11 bases from V and 4 bases from J, with 26 bases between. CDR3 in DNA: TGTGCCGTGGTGGGTGGCGGATTACCTCGAGTCACCGGGGAGCTGTTTTTT. This codes for CAVVGGGLPRVTGELFF.

This clonotype was counted many times. The rearrangement joins TRBV29-1 to TRBJ2-1; D possibly corresponds to TRBD1 (6 bases). With 0 bases removed from V and 5 bases from J, the gap between germline ends came to 23 bases. CDR1 and CDR2 from the germline V gene are SQVTM and ANQGSEA. The CDR3 sequence is 18 residues long. The CDR3 loop is CSVEDPEETGRGNNEQFF. The CDR3 region has the DNA TGCAGCGTTGAAGATCCAGAAGAGACAGGAAGGGGAAACAATGAGCAGTTCTTC.

This clonotype was observed a handful of times. V and J are TRBV20-1 and TRBJ1-5; D gene ambiguous. The CDR3 spans 12 residues. V was clipped by 5 bases and J by 4 bases, with 9 bases between them. Germline assignment: CDR1 DFQATT and CDR2 SNEGSKA (reference sequence). This CDR3 reads CSAPSENQPQHF. CDR3 bases: TGCAGTGCTCCCTCTGAAAATCAGCCCCAGCATTTT.

V usage is TRBV2 and J usage is TRBJ2-3, with 9 bases identical to TRBD1. V gave up 6 bases and J gave up 4 bases; unmatched junction bases: 5. CDR3 size: 14 residues. Germline CDR1 and CDR2: SNHLY and FYNNEI. The CDR3 nucleotides read TGTGCCAGCAGAGTGACAGGGGGGTCAGATACGCAGTATTTT. Amino acid sequence: CASRVTGGSDTQYF.

The V gene is TRBV7-8, the J gene TRBJ2-4; maybe TRBD2 (5 bases). Trimming cost V 4 bases and J 13 bases, with 20 bases left between them. The CDR3 sequence is 14 residues long. Germline V gives CDR1 SGHVS, CDR2 FQNEAQ. The CDR3 sequence: CASSSWTGVGEQYF. The CDR3 coding sequence is TGTGCCAGCAGCTCGTGGACCGGGGTTGGAGAGCAGTACTTC.

The chain is built from TRBV20-1 and TRBJ1-4; D not certain. Per germline, CDR1 DFQATT and CDR2 SNEGSKA (reference sequence). Trimming took 6 bases from V and 4 from J, leaving 3 bases between them. The CDR3 sequence is 10 residues long. The chain's CDR3 is CSAHNEKLFF. The CDR3 region has the DNA TGCAGTGCCCATAATGAAAAACTGTTTTTT.

This clonotype was detected many times. The chain uses TRBV27 and TRBJ1-2; D is undetermined. Trimming left V 0 bases short and J 5 bases short, with 7 bases between. CDR3 size: 13 residues. CDR1 is MNHEY and CDR2 is SMNVEV in the germline V gene (reference sequence). This CDR3 reads CASSLSSWYGYTF. CDR3 nucleotides: TGTGCCAGCAGTTTATCCTCATGGTATGGCTACACCTTC.

This clonotype turned up a few times. The chain employs TRBV5-1 and TRBJ2-4; 10 bases fit TRBD2. V shed 4 bases and J 13 bases; nucleotides not matched to a gene: 17. Germline-derived CDR1 and CDR2 are SGHRS and YFSETQ. This CDR3 contains 16 residues. CDR3 sequence (DNA): TGCGCCAGCAGCGCCCGACCCGCTAGCGGGGGAAATGAGCAGTACTTC. Protein sequence: CASSARPASGGNEQYF.

The gene calls are TRBV5-1 and TRBJ2-5; 7 positions match TRBD1. This CDR3 region has 15 residues. Germline V gene data show CDR1 as SGHRS and CDR2 as YFSETQ. Trimming at V came to 0 bases and at J to 5 bases, leaving 7 bases not matched to a gene. The CDR3 coding sequence is TGCGCCAGCAGCTTGGCCTCAGGGGGAGAGGAGACCCAGTACTTC. Amino acids: CASSLASGGEETQYF.

This clonotype occurred a few times. This sequence joins TRBV10-3 and TRBJ2-5; possibly TRBD1 for D (6 bases). V was shortened by 6 bases and J by 2 bases, with 10 bases between the two germline ends. The CDR3 is 13 amino acids. The germline CDR1 and CDR2 sequences are ENHRY and SYGVKD. DNA for the CDR3: TGTGCCATCAGAGGGGGAAATCAAGAGACCCAGTACTTC. Translated, it gives CAIRGGNQETQYF.

This clonotype was detected a few times. The rearrangement uses TRBV20-1 and TRBJ1-6; D possibly corresponds to TRBD1 (5 bases). Germline loops: CDR1 DFQATT, CDR2 SNEGSKA (reference sequence). The CDR3 runs 14 residues. Trimming stripped 6 bases from V and 5 bases from J, with 14 bases between. This CDR3 reads CSAPQGFNNSPLHF. The CDR3 DNA is TGCAGTGCCCCGCAGGGCTTTAATAATTCACCCCTCCACTTT.

The chain employs TRBV20-1 and TRBJ1-1; possible D gene TRBD1, 6 bases. V gave up 5 bases and J gave up 0 bases, with 13 bases separating them. Germline CDR1 reads DFQATT; CDR2 reads SNEGSKA (reference sequence). CDR3 length: 14 residues. CDR3 amino acids: CSADRGQVNTEAFF. CDR3 nucleotide sequence: TGCAGTGCTGACCGGGGGCAGGTGAACACTGAAGCTTTCTTT.

The rearrangement joins TRBV15 to TRBJ1-5; D is ambiguous. The CDR3 extends over 21 amino acids. Germline V gene sequence: CDR1 LNHNV, CDR2 YYDKDF (reference sequence). The germline V and J ends were trimmed by 8 bases and 8 bases, with 40 bases remaining between them. CDR3 residues: CATGKGGILDYSNQHIKPQHF. The CDR3 DNA follows: TGTGCCACCGGCAAAGGTGGAATTTTAGATTATAGCAATCAGCATATAAAGCCCCAGCATTTT.

This clonotype occurred many times. V and J are TRBV10-3 and TRBJ2-3, with TRBD1 identical over 7 bases. The CDR3 is 14 amino acids. Per the germline V gene, CDR1 is ENHRY and CDR2 is SYGVKD. V was pared by 6 bases and J by 1 base, with 4 bases of the junction left unmatched. The CDR3 region has the DNA TGTGCCATCAGCAGGACAGGACGCACAGATACGCAGTATTTT. It translates to CAISRTGRTDTQYF.

The chain combines TRBV21-1 with TRBJ2-7; the table gives TRBD2 as D, unverified against the DNA. TRBV21-1 is marked as a pseudogene. CDR3 size: 16 residues. The CDR3: CASSKAAGPYSYEQYF. The CDR3 nucleotides are TGTGCCAGCAGCAAAGCGGCAGGACCCTACTCCTACGAGCAGTACTTC.

This clonotype was detected ten times or more. The chain employs TRBV6-5 and TRBJ2-1, with D perhaps matching TRBD1 (6 bases). The germline gives CDR1 MNHEY, CDR2 SVGAGI. V dropped 6 bases and J dropped 7 bases, with 22 bases sitting between them. There are 16 residues in the CDR3. The chain's CDR3 is CASSQRVGQLGNEQFF. CDR3 sequence (DNA): TGTGCCAGCAGCCAAAGGGTAGGACAGCTAGGGAATGAGCAGTTCTTC.

This clonotype was observed a few times. This chain connects TRBV11-2 to TRBJ2-3; 16 bases agree with TRBD2. This CDR3 has 17 amino acids. V was pared by 4 bases and J by 4 bases, with 5 bases of the junction left unmatched. Looked up from germline, CDR1 is SGHAT and CDR2 is FQNNGV. The CDR3 is CASSYWGLAGGSDTQYF. The DNA for the CDR3 is TGTGCCAGCAGCTACTGGGGACTAGCGGGAGGGTCAGATACGCAGTATTTT. Variable domain in full (rest from reference TRBV11-2 and TRBJ2-3): EAGVAQSPRYKIIEKRQSVAFWCNPISGHATLYWYQQILGQGPKLLIQFQNNGVVDDSQLPKDRFSAERLKGVDSTLKIQPAKLEDSAVYLCASSYWGLAGGSDTQYFGPGTRLTVL.

This rearrangement joins TRBV7-9 to TRBJ2-7, with D perhaps matching TRBD2 (5 bases). Germline assignment: CDR1 SEHNR and CDR2 FQNEAQ (reference sequence). The CDR3 covers 13 residues. The V end was cut by 8 bases, the J end by 3 bases, with 14 bases between. CDR3 nucleotide sequence: TGTGCCAGCTCCTTGGAGGATATCTACGAGCAGTACTTC. Protein sequence: CASSLEDIYEQYF.

The chain recombines TRBV5-1 with TRBJ1-2; D unresolved. The CDR3 is 15 residues long. Trimming took off 4 bases at V and 6 bases at J, with 19 bases between the two ends. Per germline, CDR1 SGHRS and CDR2 YFSETQ. Here the CDR3 reads CASSPNGGVENGYTF. DNA of the CDR3: TGCGCCAGCAGCCCTAACGGCGGGGTAGAGAATGGCTACACCTTC.

The chain combines TRBV12-3 or TRBV12-4 with TRBJ1-2, with D unclear. This CDR3 region has 13 residues. V was clipped by 1 base and J by 5 bases, with 8 bases between them. The CDR3 DNA sequence: TGTGCCAGCAGTTTAGTAATGTGGTATGGCTACACCTTC. Protein sequence: CASSLVMWYGYTF.

This chain uses TRBV7-8 with TRBJ2-2; D is perhaps TRBD2 (6 bases). Germline V CDR1 and CDR2: SGHVS, FQNEAQ. This CDR3 is built from 14 residues. Trimming stripped 6 bases from V and 5 bases from J, with 13 bases between. In DNA, the CDR3 is TGTGCCAGCAGTCGACTACGGGGGACCGGGGAGCTGTTTTTT. Translated, it gives CASSRLRGTGELFF.